Listed here are 13 T cell receptor beta chains from one sample, sequenced in a study of blood T cells in healthy people across ages. The second PCR ran 7 to 11 cycles with a sample-barcoded 5' primer and J-beta primers. TCRdb called the 5' RACE reads again in MiXCR, with one record for every CDR3 protein. The sample carries roughly 1.6 million distinct CDR3 sequences, roughly 32% recorded once. Input material: blood. The receptors come from a woman aged 30 to 39 in good health.

On this clonotype itself: One end of the junction is discordant with germline, which a read error may explain. The chain is built from TRBV20-1 and TRBJ1-6; D ambiguous. The CDR3 has 14 residues. From germline, CDR1 is DFQATT and CDR2 SNEGSKA (reference sequence). The CDR3 nucleotides read TGCAGTACTAGAGTCCTTTCCCAATCCCTTGCCCTCCACTTT. The encoded protein is CSTRVLSQSLALHF.

V usage is TRBV28 and J usage is TRBJ1-2, with a weak D call TRBD1 (5 bases). The CDR3 length is 15 residues. Germline-derived CDR1 and CDR2 are MDHEN and SYDVKM. V dropped 5 bases and J dropped 8 bases, with 21 bases sitting between them. In DNA, the CDR3 is TGTGCCAGCAGTCCCCCTTCTATACAGGTAGAGGGCTACACCTTC. Amino acid sequence: CASSPPSIQVEGYTF.

This clonotype was seen only once. Written as DNA, the CDR3 is TGTGCCAGCAGCACCCCGGGACTAGCCTCCTACGAGCAGTACTTC. Residues: CASSTPGLASYEQYF. The chain combines TRBV7-2 with TRBJ2-7; 9 bases map to TRBD2. CDR1 and CDR2 from the germline V gene are SGHTA and FQGNSA. The CDR3 runs 15 residues. V shed 5 bases, J shed 0 bases, and the junction held 5 bases outside the gene matches.

With respect to this clonotype: The junction departs from germline at one end; a sequencing error may be responsible. The chain has TRBV20-1 and TRBJ2-1, with D hard to call. Germline CDR1 is DFQATT and CDR2 is SNEGSKA (reference sequence). The CDR3 consists of 11 residues. The CDR3 protein is CNARDELEQFF. For the CDR3, the DNA is TGCAATGCTAGAGACGAGCTTGAGCAGTTCTTC.

J is TRBJ2-1 and V is TRBV12-5, with D possibly called TRBD1 or TRBD2 (5 bases each). CDR1 and CDR2 (germline): LGHNT, FRNRAP. The CDR3 has 19 residues. The ends were cut back, 5 bases at V and 1 base at J, with 24 bases in the middle. CDR3 nucleotide sequence: TGTGCTAGTGGTCCTACCAGGGACGCCGGGGACCCTTCCTACAATGAGCAGTTCTTC. This encodes CASGPTRDAGDPSYNEQFF.

J is TRBJ1-2 and V is TRBV7-2; D is undetermined. V gave up 1 base and J gave up 2 bases, with 23 bases separating them. CDR1 SGHTA and CDR2 FQGNSA come from the germline V gene. This CDR3 has 19 residues. The CDR3 DNA sequence: TGTGCCAGCAGCTTAGATGAGATTCCATTTCGCGGATCGAACTATGGCTACACCTTC. Amino acids: CASSLDEIPFRGSNYGYTF.

This clonotype came up once. V is TRBV7-2 and J is TRBJ2-1; TRBD1 matches 7 bases. CDR3 length: 17 residues. CDR1 SGHTA and CDR2 FQGNSA come from the germline V gene. Unmatched junction bases numbered 15, after V lost 2 bases and J lost 8 bases. The CDR3 DNA follows: TGTGCCAGCAGCTTATCCCCGCCGCCAGGGGGTGACGATGAGCAGTTCTTC. Translated: CASSLSPPPGGDDEQFF.

This clonotype has just a few counts. This sequence joins TRBV5-5 and TRBJ1-1; 7 bases map to TRBD1. The CDR3 runs to 16 residues. The ends lost 3 bases at V and 5 bases at J; junction bases unmatched: 13. CDR1 is SGHKS, CDR2 YYEKEE, per germline (reference sequence). Written as DNA, the CDR3 is TGTGCCAGCAGCTCGACCGTGATGGACAGGCGGACTGAAGCTTTCTTT. The encoded protein is CASSSTVMDRRTEAFF.

CDR3 sequence (DNA): TGCAGTGCTGGGAGCCCGGGCCTCAACACTGAAGCTTTCTTT. It translates to CSAGSPGLNTEAFF. The chain uses TRBV20-1 and TRBJ1-1; D is unclear. V was cut by 5 bases and J by 2 bases, with 15 bases left in between. This CDR3 comprises 14 residues. CDR1 and CDR2 from the germline V gene are DFQATT and SNEGSKA (reference sequence).

The chain uses TRBV11-2 and TRBJ2-5; D possibly corresponds to TRBD1 (6 bases). The J call may be in error: the DNA end matches TRBJ2-7 better. This CDR3 has 13 amino acids. CDR1 and CDR2 from the germline V gene are SGHAT and FQNNGV. CDR3 bases: TGTGCCAGCAGCTTCGGACAGCAAAGCGAGCAGTACTTC. Amino acid sequence: CASSFGQQSEQYF.

The chain couples TRBV12-3 or TRBV12-4 to TRBJ1-1; 7 nucleotides match TRBD1. The CDR3 loop spans 14 amino acids. V lost 4 bases and J lost 3; bases outside the gene matches: 5. In DNA form, the CDR3 reads TGTGCCAGCAGTTGGGGAACAGGGGACACTGAAGCTTTCTTT. Protein product: CASSWGTGDTEAFF.

About this clonotype itself: The CDR3 end shows no conserved phenylalanine or tryptophan, and so a read error is likely. V usage is TRBV7-6 and J usage is TRBJ1-4; D possibly corresponds to TRBD1 (6 bases). V lost 5 bases and J lost 7, with 14 bases in between. This CDR3 region has 14 residues. Germline CDR1 and CDR2: SGHVS and FNYEAQ. CDR3 loop: CASSLQGSSEKLFY. The CDR3 DNA sequence: TGTGCCAGCAGCCTACAGGGTTCCAGTGAAAAACTGTTTTAT.

Concerning this clonotype: One end of the junction varies from germline; a read error may be responsible. This rearrangement joins TRBV20-1 to TRBJ1-1, with D possibly TRBD1 on 5 matching bases. The CDR3 loop spans 13 amino acids. Germline V gene data show CDR1 as DFQATT and CDR2 as SNEGSKA (reference sequence). Here the CDR3 reads CSAREQANTEAFF. The CDR3 DNA reads TGCAGTGCTCGAGAACAGGCTAACACTGAAGCTTTCTTT.